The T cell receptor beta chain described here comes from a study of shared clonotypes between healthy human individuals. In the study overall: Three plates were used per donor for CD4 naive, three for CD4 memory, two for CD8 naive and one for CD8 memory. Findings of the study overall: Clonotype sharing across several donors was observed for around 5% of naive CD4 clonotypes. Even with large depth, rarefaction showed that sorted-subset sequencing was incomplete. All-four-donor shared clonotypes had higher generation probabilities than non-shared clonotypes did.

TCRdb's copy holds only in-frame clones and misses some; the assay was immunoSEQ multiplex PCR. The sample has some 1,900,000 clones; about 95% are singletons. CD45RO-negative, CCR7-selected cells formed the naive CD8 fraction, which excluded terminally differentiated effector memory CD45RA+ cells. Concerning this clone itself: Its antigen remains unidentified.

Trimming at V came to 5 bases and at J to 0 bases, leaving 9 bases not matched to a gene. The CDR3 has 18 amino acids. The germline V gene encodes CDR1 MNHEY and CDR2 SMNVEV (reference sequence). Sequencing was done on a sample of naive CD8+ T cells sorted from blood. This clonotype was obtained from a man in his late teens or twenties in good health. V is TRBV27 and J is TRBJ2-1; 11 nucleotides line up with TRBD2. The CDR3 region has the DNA TGTGCCAGCAGTCAAGGGGGACTAGCGGTAAGCTCCTACAATGAGCAGTTCTTC. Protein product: CASSQGGLAVSSYNEQFF.